This T cell receptor beta chain was observed in a study of post-analysis software for immune sequencing data. Points from the study as a whole: The study found significantly lower normalized Chao1 diversity in multiple sclerosis patients than in controls. The F measure placed samples prepared in the same batch into strongly shared clusters. Controls had lower frequencies than patients of four or five TRBV segments, which included TRBV5-6, TRBV5-1 and TRBV20-1.

The CDR3 runs to 14 residues. Germline V gene data show CDR1 as SGHRS and CDR2 as YFSETQ. The germline V and J ends were trimmed by 0 bases and 0 bases, with 6 bases remaining between them. Researchers reported that TCR beta cDNA libraries carried unique molecular identifiers. Hundreds of thousands of cDNA molecules came from around 1 to 9.1 million T cells. TCRdb passed the PCR reads through MiXCR, listing each CDR3 protein once. Of roughly 540,000 distinct CDR3 sequences detected, approximately 34% appear once; the ten largest clones hold 4.5% to 7.5%. This clonotype was recorded at least ten times. Its antigen is not identified.

The clonotype was recovered from a girl aged 2 to 17 with multiple sclerosis. This chain joins TRBV5-1 and TRBJ1-2; no clear D. Material: blood. CDR3 loop: CASSLDGSNYGYTF. DNA of the CDR3: TGCGCCAGCAGCTTGGACGGTTCTAACTATGGCTACACCTTC.